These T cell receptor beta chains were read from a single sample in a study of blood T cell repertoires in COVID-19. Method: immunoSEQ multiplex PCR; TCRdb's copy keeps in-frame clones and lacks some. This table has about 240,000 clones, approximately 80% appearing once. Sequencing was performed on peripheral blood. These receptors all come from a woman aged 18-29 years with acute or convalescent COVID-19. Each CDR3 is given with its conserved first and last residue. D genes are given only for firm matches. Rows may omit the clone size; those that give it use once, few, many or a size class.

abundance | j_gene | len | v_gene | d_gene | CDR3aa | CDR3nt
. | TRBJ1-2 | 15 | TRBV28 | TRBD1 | CASSPPGQGAHGYTF | TGTGCCAGCAGTCCCCCGGGACAGGGGGCGCATGGCTACACCTTC
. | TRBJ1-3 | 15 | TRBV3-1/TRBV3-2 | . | CASSQGGGNGNTIYF | TGTGCCAGCAGCCAAGGCGGGGGCAATGGAAACACCATATATTTT
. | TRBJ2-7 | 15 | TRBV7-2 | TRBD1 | CASSARDRGLYEQYF | TGTGCCAGCAGCGCCCGGGACAGGGGTTTGTACGAGCAGTACTTC
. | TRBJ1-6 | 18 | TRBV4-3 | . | CASSQESPGVLWGSPLHF | TGCGCCAGCAGCCAAGAATCCCCGGGGGTCCTCTGGGGTTCACCCCTCCACTTT
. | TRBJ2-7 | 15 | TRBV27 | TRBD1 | CASSTPDRVGYEQYF | TGTGCCAGCAGTACCCCGGACAGGGTTGGCTACGAGCAGTACTTC
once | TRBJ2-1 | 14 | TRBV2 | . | CASTDREAGNEQFF | TGTGCCAGCACCGACAGGGAGGCGGGCAATGAGCAGTTCTTC
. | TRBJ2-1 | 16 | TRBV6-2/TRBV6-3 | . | CASSYSDFRDKNEQFF | TGTGCCAGCAGTTACTCGGACTTCCGGGACAAAAATGAGCAGTTCTTC
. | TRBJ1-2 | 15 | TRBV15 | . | CATSRLKDSEGNYTF | TGTGCCACCAGCAGACTTAAGGACAGTGAGGGAAACTACACCTTC
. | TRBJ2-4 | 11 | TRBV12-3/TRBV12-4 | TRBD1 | CASSLGQGARF | TGTGCCAGCAGTTTAGGGCAGGGGGCACGTTTC
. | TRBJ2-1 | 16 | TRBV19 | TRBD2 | CASSNRLAGGPNEQFF | TGTGCCAGTAGTAACCGACTAGCGGGAGGTCCCAATGAGCAGTTCTTC
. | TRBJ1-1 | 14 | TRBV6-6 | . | CASSRTVEATEAFF | TGTGCCAGCAGTAGAACGGTTGAGGCCACTGAAGCTTTCTTT
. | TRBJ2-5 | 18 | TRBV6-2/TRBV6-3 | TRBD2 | CASSPKKRDYLIEETQYF | TGTGCCAGCAGCCCTAAGAAGCGGGACTACTTAATCGAAGAGACCCAGTACTTC
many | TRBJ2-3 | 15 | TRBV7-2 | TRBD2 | CASSSGLAGIDTQYF | TGTGCCAGCAGCTCGGGACTAGCGGGAATAGATACGCAGTATTTT
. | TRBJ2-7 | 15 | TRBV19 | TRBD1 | CASRPTGPSSYEQYF | TGTGCCAGTAGGCCGACAGGGCCTAGCTCCTACGAGCAGTACTTC
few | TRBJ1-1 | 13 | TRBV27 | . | CASRGGRGTEAFF | TGTGCCAGCAGGGGGGGAAGAGGCACTGAAGCTTTCTTT
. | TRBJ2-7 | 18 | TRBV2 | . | CASSELDRGISGTHKQYF | TGTGCCAGCAGTGAATTGGACAGGGGAATTAGCGGGACCCACAAGCAGTACTTC
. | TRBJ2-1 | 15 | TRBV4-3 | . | CASSQALATYNEQFF | TGCGCCAGCAGCCAAGCCCTAGCAACTTACAATGAGCAGTTCTTC
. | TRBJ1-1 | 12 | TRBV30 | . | CAWSYGGVQAFF | TGTGCCTGGTCCTACGGGGGGGTGCAAGCTTTCTTT
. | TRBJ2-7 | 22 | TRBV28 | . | CASSLGQLHPILRVSGYYEQYF | TGTGCCAGCAGCCTTGGACAGCTACACCCCATTCTACGAGTTAGTGGATACTACGAGCAGTACTTC
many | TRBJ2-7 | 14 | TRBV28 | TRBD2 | CATLAGSRSYEQYF | TGTGCCACTTTAGCGGGGTCCCGCTCCTACGAGCAGTACTTC
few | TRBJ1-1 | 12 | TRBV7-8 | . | CASSSRQDEAFF | TGTGCCAGCAGCTCCAGACAGGACGAAGCTTTCTTT
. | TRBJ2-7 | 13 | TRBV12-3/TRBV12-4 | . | CASSLRRLHEQYF | TGTGCCAGCAGTTTAAGGCGACTCCACGAGCAGTACTTC
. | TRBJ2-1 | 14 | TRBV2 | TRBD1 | CASSVYRGYNEQFF | TGTGCCAGCAGTGTTTACAGGGGTTACAATGAGCAGTTCTTC
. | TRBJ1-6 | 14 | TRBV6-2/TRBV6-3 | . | CASSNDIYNSPLHF | TGTGCCAGCAGTAACGACATCTATAATTCACCCCTCCACTTT
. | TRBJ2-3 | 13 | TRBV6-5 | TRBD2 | CASSLTSGDTQYF | TGTGCCAGCAGCCTCACTAGCGGGGATACGCAGTATTTT
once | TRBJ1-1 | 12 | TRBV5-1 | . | CASSRVDTEAFF | TGCGCCAGCAGCCGGGTGGACACTGAAGCTTTCTTT
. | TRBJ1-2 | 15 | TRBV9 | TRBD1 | CASSDGQAHNYGYTF | TGTGCCAGCAGCGACGGACAGGCCCATAACTATGGCTACACCTTC
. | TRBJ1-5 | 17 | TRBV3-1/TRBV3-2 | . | CASSQDWPGISNQPQHF | TGTGCCAGCAGCCAAGATTGGCCAGGGATTAGCAATCAGCCCCAGCATTTT
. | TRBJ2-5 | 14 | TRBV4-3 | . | CASSQVSYQETQYF | TGCGCCAGCAGCCAAGTATCGTACCAAGAGACCCAGTACTTC
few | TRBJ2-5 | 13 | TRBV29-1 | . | CSVGAGVRETQYF | TGCAGCGTCGGAGCAGGGGTCCGAGAGACCCAGTACTTC
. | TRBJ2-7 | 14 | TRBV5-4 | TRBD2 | CASSTGTSAYEQYF | TGTGCCAGCAGCACAGGGACTAGCGCGTACGAGCAGTACTTC
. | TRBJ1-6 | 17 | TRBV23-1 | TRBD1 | CASSSGQGRGDNSPLHF | TGCGCCAGCAGCTCCGGACAGGGAAGAGGAGATAATTCACCCCTCCACTTT
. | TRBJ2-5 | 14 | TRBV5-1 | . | CASSLRFTQETQYF | TGCGCCAGCAGCCTACGTTTCACTCAAGAGACCCAGTACTTC
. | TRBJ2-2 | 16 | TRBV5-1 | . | CASSHSRDTQRGELFF | TGCGCCAGCAGCCACTCACGGGACACGCAGCGGGGGGAGCTGTTTTTT
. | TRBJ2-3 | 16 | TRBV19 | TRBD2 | CASSIRTSGSIDTQYF | TGTGCCAGTAGTATCAGGACTAGCGGGAGTATAGATACGCAGTATTTT
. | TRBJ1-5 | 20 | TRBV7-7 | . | CASSKPPSLLQPFSNQPQHF | TGTGCTAGCAGCAAACCACCATCCCTTCTACAGCCGTTTAGCAATCAGCCCCAGCATTTT
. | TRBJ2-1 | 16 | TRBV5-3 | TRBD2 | CARSPRGLAVYNEQFF | TGTGCCAGAAGTCCCAGGGGACTAGCGGTCTACAATGAGCAGTTCTTC
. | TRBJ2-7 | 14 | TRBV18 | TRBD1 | CASSPAGGVYEQYF | TGTGCCAGCTCACCAGCAGGGGGTGTCTACGAGCAGTACTTC
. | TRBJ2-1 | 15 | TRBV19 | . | CASSRADREGSEQFF | TGTGCCAGTAGTCGCGCGGACAGGGAGGGGAGTGAGCAGTTCTTC
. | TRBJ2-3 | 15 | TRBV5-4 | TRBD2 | CASSLAGGRSDTQYF | TGTGCCAGCAGCCTAGCGGGAGGGAGATCAGATACGCAGTATTTT
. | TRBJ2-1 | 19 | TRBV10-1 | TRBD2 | CASSGGGLAGASSYNEQFF | TGCGCCAGCAGTGGAGGAGGACTAGCGGGAGCCAGCTCCTACAATGAGCAGTTCTTC
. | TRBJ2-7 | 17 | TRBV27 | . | CASSLSFVPGLRYEQYF | TGTGCCAGCAGTTTATCGTTCGTCCCAGGTTTGCGCTACGAGCAGTACTTC
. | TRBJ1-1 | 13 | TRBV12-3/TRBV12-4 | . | CASSLGQNTEAFF | TGTGCCAGCAGCCTGGGACAGAACACTGAAGCTTTCTTT
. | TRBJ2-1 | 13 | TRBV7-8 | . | CASSLGTGSEQFF | TGTGCCAGCAGCTTAGGAACAGGGAGTGAGCAGTTCTTC
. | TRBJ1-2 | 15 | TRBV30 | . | CAWSSRIRVLYGYTF | TGTGCCTGGAGCTCAAGAATCAGGGTTCTCTATGGCTACACCTTC
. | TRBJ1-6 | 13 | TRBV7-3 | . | CASSRQNNSPLHF | TGTGCCAGCAGCCGACAGAATAATTCACCCCTCCACTTT
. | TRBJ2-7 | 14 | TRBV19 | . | CASSTPGGPYEQYF | TGTGCCAGTAGTACCCCGGGGGGCCCCTACGAGCAGTACTTC
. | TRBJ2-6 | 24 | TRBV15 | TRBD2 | CATSRDKGQRTSGSFSGGANVLTF | TGTGCCACCAGCAGAGATAAAGGACAGAGGACTAGCGGGTCATTTTCGGGTGGGGCCAACGTCCTGACTTTC
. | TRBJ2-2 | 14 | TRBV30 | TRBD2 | CAWTSGKNTGELFF | TGTGCCTGGACTAGCGGGAAGAACACCGGGGAGCTGTTTTTT
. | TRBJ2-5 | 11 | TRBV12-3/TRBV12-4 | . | CASSLRETQYF | TGTGCCAGCAGTTTACGTGAGACCCAGTACTTC
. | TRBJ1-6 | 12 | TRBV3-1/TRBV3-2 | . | CASSQAYSPLHF | TGTGCCAGCAGCCAAGCCTATTCACCCCTCCACTTT
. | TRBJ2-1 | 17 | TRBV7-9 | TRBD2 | CASSPILAGGPDNEQFF | TGTGCCAGCAGCCCGATTTTAGCGGGAGGGCCCGACAATGAGCAGTTCTTC
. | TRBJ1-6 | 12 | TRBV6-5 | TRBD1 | CASSRGNSPLHF | TGTGCCAGCAGCAGGGGGAATTCACCCCTCCACTTT
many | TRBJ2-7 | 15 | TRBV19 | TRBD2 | CASSPTLAEAYEQYF | TGTGCCAGTAGCCCAACCCTAGCGGAAGCCTACGAGCAGTACTTC
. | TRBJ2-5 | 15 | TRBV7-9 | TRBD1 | CASSFRQGIKETQYF | TGTGCCAGCAGCTTTAGACAGGGAATTAAAGAGACCCAGTACTTC
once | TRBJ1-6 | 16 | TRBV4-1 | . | CASSHGGVGDNSPLHF | TGCGCCAGCAGCCACGGGGGGGTAGGGGATAATTCACCCCTCCACTTT
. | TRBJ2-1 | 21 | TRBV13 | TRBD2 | CASSLGWGTSGISSSYNEQFF | TGTGCCAGCAGCTTAGGGTGGGGGACTAGCGGAATTTCGAGCTCCTACAATGAGCAGTTCTTC